The entry that follows covers one T cell receptor (beta chain) sequence. Its matching antigen is unknown. Profiled with immunoSEQ multiplex PCR; TCRdb holds only in-frame clones, not every one. Of 50,000 to 80,000 clones in the sample, 95% to 97% are singletons; the top ten hold 0.38%. CDR1 and CDR2 (germline): LNHNV, YYDKDF (reference sequence). The CDR3 covers 13 residues. The germline V and J ends were trimmed by 0 bases and 4 bases, with 6 bases remaining between them. The sequenced cases were selected for having the highest brain T cell transcript signatures. The sample originates from a study of brain T cells in children with intractable seizures. Findings and limits, study-wide: Absence of clones before surgery may stem from lower sequencing depth.

The receptor was isolated from a boy younger than two with focal cortical dysplasia and intractable seizures. Sample: peripheral blood, taken at surgery. The V and J genes are TRBV15 and TRBJ1-2, with no clear D. CDR3: CATSRDPGYGYTF. In DNA, the CDR3 is TGTGCCACCAGCAGAGATCCAGGCTATGGCTACACCTTC. The complete variable domain, with remaining parts taken from reference TRBV15 and TRBJ1-2, reads DAMVIQNPRYQVTQFGKPVTLSCSQTLNHNVMYWYQQKSSQAPKLLFHYYDKDFNNEADTPDNFQSRRPNTSFCFLDIRSPGLGDTAMYLCATSRDPGYGYTFGSGTRLTVV.